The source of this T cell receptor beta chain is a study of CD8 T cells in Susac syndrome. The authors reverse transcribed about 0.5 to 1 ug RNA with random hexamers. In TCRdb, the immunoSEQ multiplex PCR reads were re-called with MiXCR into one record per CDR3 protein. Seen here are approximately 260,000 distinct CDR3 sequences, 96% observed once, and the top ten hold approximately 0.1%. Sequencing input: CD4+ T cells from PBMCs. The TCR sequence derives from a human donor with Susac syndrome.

The CDR3 DNA sequence: TGTGCCAGCAGCGGGAGTGAGCAGTTCTTC. The encoded protein is CASSGSEQFF. The chain couples TRBV13 to TRBJ2-1; D perhaps matches TRBD2 (5 bases). This CDR3 has 10 residues. Trimming took 5 bases from V and 9 from J, leaving 5 bases between them. Germline-derived CDR1 and CDR2 are PRHDT and FYEKMQ (reference sequence). Filled out from reference TRBV13 and TRBJ2-1, the complete variable domain reads AAGVIQSPRHLIKEKRETATLKCYPIPRHDTVYWYQQGPGQDPQFLISFYEKMQSDKGSIPDRFSAQQFSDYHSELNMSSLELGDSALYFCASSGSEQFFGPGTRLTVL.